At least ten counts were recorded for the clone carrying this T cell receptor (beta chain). The sample comes from a study of T cells in Graves' hyperthyroidism and ophthalmopathy. RNA transcripts were the template for amplifying TCR beta CDR3 regions. The TCR CDR3 was amplified in a first-round RT-PCR using the HTBI primer set. TCRdb reprocessed the multiplex PCR reads via MiXCR and lists one record per CDR3 protein. The sample yields about 290,000 distinct CDR3 sequences, less than 15% seen once. Germline CDR1 DFQATT, CDR2 SNEGSKA (reference sequence). V trimming: 6 bases; J trimming: 2 bases; junction bases outside the gene matches: 4. The CDR3 has 15 amino acids.

This chain uses TRBV20-1 with TRBJ2-3; 14 bases are a match to TRBD2. This receptor was taken from a woman younger than 45 with Graves' hyperthyroidism that later progressed to Graves' ophthalmopathy. Material: blood. The CDR3 loop is CSATGLAGVTDTQYF. The DNA of the CDR3 is TGCAGTGCCACGGGACTAGCGGGAGTCACAGATACGCAGTATTTT.